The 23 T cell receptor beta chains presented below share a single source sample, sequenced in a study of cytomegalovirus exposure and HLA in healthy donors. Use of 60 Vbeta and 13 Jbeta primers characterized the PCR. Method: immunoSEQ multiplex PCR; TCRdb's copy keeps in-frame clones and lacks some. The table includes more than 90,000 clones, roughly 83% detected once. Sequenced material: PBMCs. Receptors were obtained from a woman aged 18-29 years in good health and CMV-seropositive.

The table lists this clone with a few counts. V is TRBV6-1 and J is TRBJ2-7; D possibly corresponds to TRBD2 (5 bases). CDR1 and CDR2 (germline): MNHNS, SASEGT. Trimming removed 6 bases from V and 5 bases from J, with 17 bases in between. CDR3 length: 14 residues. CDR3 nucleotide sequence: TGTGCCAGCAGGTCACTTGACCGGGGAGACGAGCAGTACTTC. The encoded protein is CASRSLDRGDEQYF.

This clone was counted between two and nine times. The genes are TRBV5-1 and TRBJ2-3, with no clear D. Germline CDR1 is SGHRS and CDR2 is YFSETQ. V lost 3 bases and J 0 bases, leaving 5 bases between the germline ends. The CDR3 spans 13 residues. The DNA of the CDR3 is TGCGCCAGCAGCTCCCCTAGCACAGATACGCAGTATTTT. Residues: CASSSPSTDTQYF.

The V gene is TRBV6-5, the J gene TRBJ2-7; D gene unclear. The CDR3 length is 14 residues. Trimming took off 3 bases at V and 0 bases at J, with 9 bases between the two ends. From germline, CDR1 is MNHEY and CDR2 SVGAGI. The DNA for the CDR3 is TGTGCCAGCAGTTATCTAGAAGGCTCCTACGAGCAGTACTTC. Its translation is CASSYLEGSYEQYF.

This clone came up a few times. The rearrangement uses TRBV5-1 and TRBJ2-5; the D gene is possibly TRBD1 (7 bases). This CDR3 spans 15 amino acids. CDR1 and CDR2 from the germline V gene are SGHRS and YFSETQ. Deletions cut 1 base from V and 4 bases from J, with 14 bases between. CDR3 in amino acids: CASSLNDREVETQYF. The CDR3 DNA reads TGCGCCAGCAGCTTGAACGACAGGGAGGTAGAGACCCAGTACTTC.

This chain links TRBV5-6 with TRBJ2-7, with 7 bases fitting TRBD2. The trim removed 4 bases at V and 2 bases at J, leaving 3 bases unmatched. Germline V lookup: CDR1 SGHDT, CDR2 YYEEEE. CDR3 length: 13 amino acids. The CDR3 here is CASSREGPYEQYF. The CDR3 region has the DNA TGTGCCAGCAGCAGGGAGGGACCCTACGAGCAGTACTTC.

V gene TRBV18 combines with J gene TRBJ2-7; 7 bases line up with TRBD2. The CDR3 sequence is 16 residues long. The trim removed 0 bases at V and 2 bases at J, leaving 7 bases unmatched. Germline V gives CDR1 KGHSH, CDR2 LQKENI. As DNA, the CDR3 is TGTGCCAGCTCACCACCGGGTGTTGGACTAGCCTACGAGCAGTACTTC. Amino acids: CASSPPGVGLAYEQYF.

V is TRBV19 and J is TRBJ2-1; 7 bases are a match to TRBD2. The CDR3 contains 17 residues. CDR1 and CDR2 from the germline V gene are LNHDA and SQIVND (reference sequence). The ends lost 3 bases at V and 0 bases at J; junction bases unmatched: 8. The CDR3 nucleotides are TGTGCCAGTAGTATCCCCGGGAGGAAAAGCTCCTACAATGAGCAGTTCTTC. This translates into CASSIPGRKSSYNEQFF. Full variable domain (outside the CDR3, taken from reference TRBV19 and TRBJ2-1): DGGITQSPKYLFRKEGQNVTLSCEQNLNHDAMYWYRQDPGQGLRLIYYSQIVNDFQKGDIAEGYSVSREKKESFPLTVTSAQKNPTAFYLCASSIPGRKSSYNEQFFGPGTRLTVL.

CDR3 bases: TGTGCCACCAGCAGGGCTCCCCCCCAAAAGACAGGGGTAGTATCCTACGAGCAGTACTTC. This gives the protein CATSRAPPQKTGVVSYEQYF. The genes are TRBV15 and TRBJ2-7; 8 bases agree with TRBD1. Germline loops: CDR1 LNHNV, CDR2 YYDKDF (reference sequence). The CDR3 has 20 residues. V dropped 3 bases and J dropped 1; count of bases not matched to a gene: 20.

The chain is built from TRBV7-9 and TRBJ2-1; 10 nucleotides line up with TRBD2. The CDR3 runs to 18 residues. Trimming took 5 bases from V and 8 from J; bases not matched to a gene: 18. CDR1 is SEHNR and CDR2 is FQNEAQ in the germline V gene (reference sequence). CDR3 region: CASSPPSRKAGGSYEQFF. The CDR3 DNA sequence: TGTGCCAGCAGCCCCCCCTCTAGGAAAGCGGGAGGGAGCTATGAGCAGTTCTTC.

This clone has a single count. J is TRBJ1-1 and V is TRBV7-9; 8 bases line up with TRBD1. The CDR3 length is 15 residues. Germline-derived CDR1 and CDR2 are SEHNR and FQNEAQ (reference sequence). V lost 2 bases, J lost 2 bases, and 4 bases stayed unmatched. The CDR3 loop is CASSLRTGPNTEAFF. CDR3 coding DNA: TGTGCCAGCAGCTTAAGGACAGGGCCCAACACTGAAGCTTTCTTT.

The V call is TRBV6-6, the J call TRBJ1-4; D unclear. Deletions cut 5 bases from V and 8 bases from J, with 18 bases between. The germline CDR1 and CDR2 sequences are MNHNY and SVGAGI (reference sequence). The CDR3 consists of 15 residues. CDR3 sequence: CASSPPGGSGEKLFF. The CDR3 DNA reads TGTGCCAGCAGTCCCCCGGGAGGGAGTGGAGAAAAACTGTTTTTT.

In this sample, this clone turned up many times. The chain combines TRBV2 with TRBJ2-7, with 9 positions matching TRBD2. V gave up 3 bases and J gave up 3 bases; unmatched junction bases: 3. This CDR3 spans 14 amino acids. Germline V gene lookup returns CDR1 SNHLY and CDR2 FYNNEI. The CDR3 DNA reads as TGTGCCAGCAGTGATAGCGGGAGTGGCTACGAGCAGTACTTC. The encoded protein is CASSDSGSGYEQYF.

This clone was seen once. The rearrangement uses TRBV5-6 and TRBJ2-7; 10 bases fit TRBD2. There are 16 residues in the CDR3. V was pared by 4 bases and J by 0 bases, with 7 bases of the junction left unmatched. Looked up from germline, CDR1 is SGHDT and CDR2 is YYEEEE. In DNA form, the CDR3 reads TGTGCCAGCAGCGCTGGGGGACTAGCGTCCTCCTACGAGCAGTACTTC. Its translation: CASSAGGLASSYEQYF.

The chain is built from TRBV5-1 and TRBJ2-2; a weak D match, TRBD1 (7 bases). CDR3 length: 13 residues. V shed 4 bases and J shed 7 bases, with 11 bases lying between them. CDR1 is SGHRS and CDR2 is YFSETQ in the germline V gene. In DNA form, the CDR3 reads TGCGCCAGCAGCGCCAGGGGGGTCGGGGAGCTGTTTTTT. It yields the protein CASSARGVGELFF.

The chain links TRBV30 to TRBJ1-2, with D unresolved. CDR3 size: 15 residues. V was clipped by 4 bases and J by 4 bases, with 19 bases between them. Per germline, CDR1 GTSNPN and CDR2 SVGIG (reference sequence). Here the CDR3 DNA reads TGTGCCTGGACCCATGCGGGAAACGAGGGCTATGGCTACACCTTC. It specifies CAWTHAGNEGYGYTF.

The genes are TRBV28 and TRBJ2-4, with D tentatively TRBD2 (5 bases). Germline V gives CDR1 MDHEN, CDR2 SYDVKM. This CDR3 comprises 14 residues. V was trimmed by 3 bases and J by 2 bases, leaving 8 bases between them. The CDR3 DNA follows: TGTGCCAGCAGTTTGGAGGAGACCAAAAACATTCAGTACTTC. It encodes CASSLEETKNIQYF.

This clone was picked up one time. This CDR3 is CASSEVQGARSIGNTEAFF. CDR3 nucleotide sequence: TGTGCCAGCAGTGAAGTCCAGGGGGCGCGAAGTATAGGGAACACTGAAGCTTTCTTT. The rearrangement joins TRBV2 to TRBJ1-1; 8 bases agree with TRBD1. Looked up from germline, CDR1 is SNHLY and CDR2 is FYNNEI. The CDR3 runs to 19 residues. J lost 1 base, V lost 1 base, and 14 bases had no gene match. Filled out from reference TRBV2 and TRBJ1-1, the complete variable domain reads EPEVTQTPSHQVTQMGQEVILRCVPISNHLYFYWYRQILGQKVEFLVSFYNNEISEKSEIFDDQFSVERPDGSNFTLKIRSTKLEDSAMYFCASSEVQGARSIGNTEAFFGQGTRLTVV.

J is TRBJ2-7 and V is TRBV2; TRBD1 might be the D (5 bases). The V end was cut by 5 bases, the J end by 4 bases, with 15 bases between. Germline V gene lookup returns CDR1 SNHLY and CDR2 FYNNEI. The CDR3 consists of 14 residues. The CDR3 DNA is TGTGCCAGCAGTAGGACAAGCCTCCTTTACGAGCAGTACTTC. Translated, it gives CASSRTSLLYEQYF.

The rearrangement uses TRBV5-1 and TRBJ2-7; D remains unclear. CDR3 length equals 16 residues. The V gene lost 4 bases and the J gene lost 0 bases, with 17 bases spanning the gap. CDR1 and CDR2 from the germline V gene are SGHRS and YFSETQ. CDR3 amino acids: CASSPLHNYFSYEQYF. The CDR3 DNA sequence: TGCGCCAGCAGCCCCCTGCACAACTACTTCTCCTACGAGCAGTACTTC. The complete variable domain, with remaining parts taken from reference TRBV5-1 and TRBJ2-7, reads KAGVTQTPRYLIKTRGQQVTLSCSPISGHRSVSWYQQTPGQGLQFLFEYFSETQRNKGNFPGRFSGRQFSNSRSEMNVSTLELGDSALYLCASSPLHNYFSYEQYFGPGTRLTVT.

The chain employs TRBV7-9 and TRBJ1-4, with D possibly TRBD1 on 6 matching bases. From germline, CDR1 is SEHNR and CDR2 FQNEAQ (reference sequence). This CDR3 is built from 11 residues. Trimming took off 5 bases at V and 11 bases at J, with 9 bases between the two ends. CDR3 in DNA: TGTGCCAGCAGCCGGACAGACAAACTGTTTTTT. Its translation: CASSRTDKLFF.

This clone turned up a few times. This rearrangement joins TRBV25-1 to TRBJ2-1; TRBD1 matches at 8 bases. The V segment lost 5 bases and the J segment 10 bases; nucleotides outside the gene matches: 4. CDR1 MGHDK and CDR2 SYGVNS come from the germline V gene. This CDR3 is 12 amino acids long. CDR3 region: CASSPQGGEQFF. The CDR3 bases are TGTGCCAGCAGTCCACAGGGGGGAGAGCAGTTCTTC.

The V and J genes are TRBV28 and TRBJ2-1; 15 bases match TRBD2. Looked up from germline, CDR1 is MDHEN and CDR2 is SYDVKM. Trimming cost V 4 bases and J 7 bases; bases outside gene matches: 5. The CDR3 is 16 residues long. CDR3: CASSSGLAGGWNEQFF. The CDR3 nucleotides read TGTGCCAGCAGTTCCGGACTAGCGGGAGGGTGGAATGAGCAGTTCTTC. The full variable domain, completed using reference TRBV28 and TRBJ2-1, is DVKVTQSSRYLVKRTGEKVFLECVQDMDHENMFWYRQDPGLGLRLIYFSYDVKMKEKGDIPEGYSVSREKKERFSLILESASTNQTSMYLCASSSGLAGGWNEQFFGPGTRLTVL.

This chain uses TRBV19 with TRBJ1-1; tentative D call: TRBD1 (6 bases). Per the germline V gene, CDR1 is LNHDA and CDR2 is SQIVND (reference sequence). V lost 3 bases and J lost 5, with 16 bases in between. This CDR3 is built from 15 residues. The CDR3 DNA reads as TGTGCCAGTAGTATGGGATTGGGGGCGCGAACTGAAGCTTTCTTT. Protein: CASSMGLGARTEAFF.